Listed here is a single T cell receptor (beta chain). A read error may produce the germline difference seen at one junction end. These data originate in a study of tumor and adjacent non-tumor tissue in lung cancer. Overall study: On average, productive TCRbeta reads reached about 4.17 million per sample.

TCRbeta libraries were built with three rounds of nested PCR, modified from ARM-PCR. TCRdb fed the multiplex PCR reads into MiXCR, producing one record per CDR3 protein. The sample holds about 76,000 distinct CDR3 sequences, less than 75% seen once. This sample's RNA came from whole unsorted tissue. The CDR3 runs 13 residues. Looked up from germline, CDR1 is WNHNN and CDR2 is SYGVQD (reference sequence). This chain connects TRBV10-1 to TRBJ2-7, with unresolved D. This TCR came from a woman aged 70 to 79 with non-small cell lung cancer. The specimen sequenced was lung tumor tissue. CDR3 sequence: CASSVGYIHEQYF. In DNA, the CDR3 is TGCGCCAGCAGTGTAGGCTACATCCACGAGCAATATTTC.